A selection of T cell receptor beta chains follows, all from one sample in a study of cytomegalovirus exposure and HLA in healthy donors. Sequencing was performed with immunoSEQ multiplex PCR; in TCRdb, only in-frame clones are kept and a portion is missing. The sample lists about 180,000 clones, around 77% occurring once. Source material: PBMCs. Every receptor here comes from a man between 60 and 75 years old in good health and CMV-seronegative. CDR3s include the opening cysteine and the closing phenylalanine or tryptophan. D genes are given only for firm matches. For some rows the clone size is stated as once, few or many, or as a class when expanded; others skip it.

J,D,size,V,length,DNA,CDR3
TRBJ2-7,TRBD1,.,TRBV10-3,14,TGTGCCATCAGGGCTGCAGGGGGCAACAACGAGCAGTACTTC,CAIRAAGGNNEQYF
TRBJ1-5,.,.,TRBV6-6,12,TGTGCCAGCAGAAAAAACGAGCAGCCCCAGCATTTT,CASRKNEQPQHF
TRBJ2-5,.,.,TRBV9,15,TGTGCCAGCAGCTTAGAGACAGAGTACCAAGAGACCCAGTACTTC,CASSLETEYQETQYF
TRBJ2-3,.,.,TRBV30,14,TGTGCCTGGAGTCGACAGTCTAGCACAGATACGCAGTATTTT,CAWSRQSSTDTQYF
TRBJ2-7,TRBD1,.,TRBV4-2,15,TGTGCCAGCAGCCCAACGACAGGGAAGATCCACGAGCAGTACTTC,CASSPTTGKIHEQYF
TRBJ2-3,.,.,TRBV27,14,TGTGCCAGCAGCTGGGGGGCGGGGGCGGATACGCAGTATTTT,CASSWGAGADTQYF
TRBJ2-2,TRBD1,.,TRBV5-6,17,TGTGCCAGCAGCTTAAAAGGGACAGGCTCGAACACCGGGGAGCTGTTTTTT,CASSLKGTGSNTGELFF
TRBJ2-7,TRBD1,.,TRBV5-4,14,TGTGCCAGCAGCTCGACCCGACAGGGTTACGAGCAGTACTTC,CASSSTRQGYEQYF
TRBJ2-7,.,.,TRBV18,16,TGTGCCAGCTCACCGCTGGGGGCAGGAGGTTCCTACGAGCAGTACTTC,CASSPLGAGGSYEQYF
TRBJ2-2,TRBD1,few,TRBV13,17,TGTGCCAGCAGCTACCCCCCGACAGGGAGAAACACCGGGGAGCTGTTTTTT,CASSYPPTGRNTGELFF
TRBJ2-6,.,few,TRBV7-3,17,TGTGCCAGCAGCGTACAGGGGGGGGGCTCTGGGGCCAACGTCCTGACTTTC,CASSVQGGGSGANVLTF
TRBJ2-7,TRBD2,.,TRBV6-5,14,TGTGCCAGCAGTTTGGGACTAGCTGTCTACGAGCAGTACTTC,CASSLGLAVYEQYF
TRBJ2-5,TRBD2,.,TRBV19,15,TGTGCCAGTAGGGCGACTAGCGGGAGGGCCGAGACCCAGTACTTC,CASRATSGRAETQYF
TRBJ1-2,.,once,TRBV14,13,TGTGCCAGCAGCCAAGAACGGGACTATGGCTACACCTTC,CASSQERDYGYTF
TRBJ1-1,TRBD1,.,TRBV5-6,13,TGTGCCAGCAGCTACGTTGGACAGGGTGAAGCTTTCTTT,CASSYVGQGEAFF
TRBJ2-5,TRBD2,.,TRBV5-4,17,TGTGCCAGCAACCCAGGGGGTAGCGGGAGCGTTTCGGGAGAGCAGTACTTC,CASNPGGSGSVSGEQYF
TRBJ2-2,TRBD2,.,TRBV10-3,17,TGTGCCATCAGTGACACGGGACTAGCGGTCAACACCGGGGAGCTGTTTTTT,CAISDTGLAVNTGELFF
TRBJ2-1,TRBD2,once,TRBV2,15,TGTGCCAGCAGTGAACTAGCGGGGGGGCCCAATGAGCAGTTCTTC,CASSELAGGPNEQFF
TRBJ2-3,TRBD2,once,TRBV5-1,16,TGCGCCAGCAGCTTGGTTGCTAGCGGGGACACAGATACGCAGTATTTT,CASSLVASGDTDTQYF
TRBJ1-5,.,once,TRBV5-8,14,TGTGCCAGCAGCTTGGCCGGAGGCAATCAGCCCCAGCATTTT,CASSLAGGNQPQHF
TRBJ2-3,TRBD2,once,TRBV6-1,16,TGTGCCAGCAGTGAGCGACTAGCGGGGAACACAGATACGCAGTATTTT,CASSERLAGNTDTQYF
TRBJ2-7,.,.,TRBV7-2,15,TGTGCCAGCAGCTTAGCGGCTGGCGGGGCCTACGAGCAGTACTTC,CASSLAAGGAYEQYF
TRBJ2-1,.,.,TRBV19,15,TGTGCCAGTATAGGGGGTGGGGGAGGGCCCAATGAGCAGTTCTTC,CASIGGGGGPNEQFF
TRBJ2-7,.,once,TRBV15,13,TGTGCCACCAGCAGAGATAGGGCAGGGGAGCAGTACTTC,CATSRDRAGEQYF
TRBJ2-7,.,.,TRBV9,14,TGTGCCAGCAGCGAGGGGGACGGTTCCTACGAGCAGTACTTC,CASSEGDGSYEQYF
TRBJ2-7,TRBD2,.,TRBV19,15,TGTGCCAGTAGTCTAGGGGCGGGGGGTACCTACGAGCAGTACTTC,CASSLGAGGTYEQYF
TRBJ2-7,.,.,TRBV28,13,TGTGCCAGCAGAGAAACAGGGAACTACGAGCAGTACTTC,CASRETGNYEQYF
TRBJ2-7,TRBD2,.,TRBV6-5,16,TGTGCCAGCAGTTACTCCGGGACTAGCGGGACCTACGAGCAGTACTTC,CASSYSGTSGTYEQYF
TRBJ1-4,.,.,TRBV7-2,14,TGTGCCAGCAGCTTATACAGCAGTAATGAAAAACTGTTTTTT,CASSLYSSNEKLFF
TRBJ1-2,TRBD1,.,TRBV10-3,12,TGTGCCATCGACAGGGGCCTTTATGGCTACACCTTC,CAIDRGLYGYTF
TRBJ2-2,TRBD2,.,TRBV28,15,TGTGCCAGCAGTTTTTTAGCGGGCACAACCGGGGAGCTGTTTTTT,CASSFLAGTTGELFF
TRBJ2-7,.,.,TRBV6-5,12,TGTGCCAGCAGCACCTCAGGTTACGAGCAGTACTTC,CASSTSGYEQYF
TRBJ2-7,.,.,TRBV7-2,17,TGTGCCAGCAGCTTCGGAGGGACAGGGACTAGCTCCTACGAGCAGTACTTC,CASSFGGTGTSSYEQYF
TRBJ2-2,TRBD2,.,TRBV5-1,14,TGCGCCAGCAGCCTAGCGGGAGGGACCGGGGAGCTGTTTTTT,CASSLAGGTGELFF
TRBJ1-2,TRBD1,.,TRBV5-6,13,TGTGCCAGCAGCTACCGGGACAGGGGCGACTACCCCTTC,CASSYRDRGDYPF